This T cell receptor beta chain stems from a study of blood T cell repertoires in COVID-19. Study context: Italy, Spain and the United States were the sources of the convalescent and acute COVID-19 samples. PBMCs, B-cell-depleted T cells, or T cells provided the cDNA or gDNA that made up the material.

In the study's own analysis: By means of reference gene primer amplification, nucleated cell counts were estimated. Profiled with immunoSEQ multiplex PCR; TCRdb holds only in-frame clones, not every one. V and J calls and clone size come straight from that table; D and trimming were deduced from the DNA. This repertoire shows roughly 160,000 clones, 90% to 95% found once; its top ten account for approximately 0.48%. V lost 4 bases and J 1 base, leaving 3 bases between the germline ends. Germline assignment: CDR1 SQVTM and CDR2 ANQGSEA. The CDR3 is 11 residues long. The sequence was collected from a man between 50 and 59 years old with acute or convalescent COVID-19. Sequenced material: peripheral blood. The V call is TRBV29-1, the J call TRBJ2-3; D gene ambiguous. CDR3 DNA sequence: TGCAGCGTTGCAGGCACAGATACGCAGTATTTT. Its protein product is CSVAGTDTQYF.